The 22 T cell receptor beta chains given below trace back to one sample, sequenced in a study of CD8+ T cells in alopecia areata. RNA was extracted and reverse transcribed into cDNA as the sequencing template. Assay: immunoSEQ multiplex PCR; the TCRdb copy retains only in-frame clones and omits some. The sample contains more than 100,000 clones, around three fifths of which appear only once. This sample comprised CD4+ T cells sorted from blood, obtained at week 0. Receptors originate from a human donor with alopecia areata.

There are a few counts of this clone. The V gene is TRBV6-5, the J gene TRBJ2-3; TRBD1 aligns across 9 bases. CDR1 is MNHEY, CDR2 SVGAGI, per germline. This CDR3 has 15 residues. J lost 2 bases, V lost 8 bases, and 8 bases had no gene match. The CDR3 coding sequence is TGTGCCAGCGGAAGGACAGGGGTTAACACAGATACGCAGTATTTT. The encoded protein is CASGRTGVNTDTQYF.

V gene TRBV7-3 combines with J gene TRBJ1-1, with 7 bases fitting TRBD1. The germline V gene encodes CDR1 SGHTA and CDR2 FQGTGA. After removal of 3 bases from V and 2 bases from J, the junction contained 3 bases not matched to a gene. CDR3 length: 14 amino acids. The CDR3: CASSLDRSNTEAFF. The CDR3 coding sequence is TGTGCCAGCAGCTTGGACAGGAGTAACACTGAAGCTTTCTTT.

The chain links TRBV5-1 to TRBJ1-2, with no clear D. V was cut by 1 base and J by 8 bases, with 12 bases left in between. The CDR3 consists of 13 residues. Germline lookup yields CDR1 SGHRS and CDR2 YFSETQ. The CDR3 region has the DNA TGCGCCAGCAGCTTGCAGAGGGCGGAAGGCTACACCTTC. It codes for CASSLQRAEGYTF. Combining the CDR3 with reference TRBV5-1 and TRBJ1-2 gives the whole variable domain KAGVTQTPRYLIKTRGQQVTLSCSPISGHRSVSWYQQTPGQGLQFLFEYFSETQRNKGNFPGRFSGRQFSNSRSEMNVSTLELGDSALYLCASSLQRAEGYTFGSGTRLTVV.

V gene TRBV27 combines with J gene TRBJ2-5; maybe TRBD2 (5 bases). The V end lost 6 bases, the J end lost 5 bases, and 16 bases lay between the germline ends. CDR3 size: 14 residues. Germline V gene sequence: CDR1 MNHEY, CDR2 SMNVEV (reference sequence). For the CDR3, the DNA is TGTGCCAGCAGCTCCCCGAGGGTCCGGGAGACCCAGTACTTC. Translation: CASSSPRVRETQYF.

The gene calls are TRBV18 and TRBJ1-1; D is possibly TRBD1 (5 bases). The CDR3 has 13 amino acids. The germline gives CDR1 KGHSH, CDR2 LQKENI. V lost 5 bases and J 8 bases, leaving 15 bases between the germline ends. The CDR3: CASSFAQEKEAFF. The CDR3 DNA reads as TGTGCCAGCTCATTCGCACAGGAGAAAGAAGCTTTCTTT.

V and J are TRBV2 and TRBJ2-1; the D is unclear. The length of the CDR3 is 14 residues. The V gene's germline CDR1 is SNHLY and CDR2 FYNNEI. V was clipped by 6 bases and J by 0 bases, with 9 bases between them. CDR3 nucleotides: TGTGCCAGCAGCCATCTCTACTCCTACAATGAGCAGTTCTTC. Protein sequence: CASSHLYSYNEQFF.

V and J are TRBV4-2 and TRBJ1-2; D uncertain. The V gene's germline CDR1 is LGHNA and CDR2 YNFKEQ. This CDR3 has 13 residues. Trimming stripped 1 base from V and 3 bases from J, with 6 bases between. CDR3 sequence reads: CASSQGQDYGYTF. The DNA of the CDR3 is TGTGCCAGCAGCCAAGGGCAGGACTATGGCTACACCTTC.

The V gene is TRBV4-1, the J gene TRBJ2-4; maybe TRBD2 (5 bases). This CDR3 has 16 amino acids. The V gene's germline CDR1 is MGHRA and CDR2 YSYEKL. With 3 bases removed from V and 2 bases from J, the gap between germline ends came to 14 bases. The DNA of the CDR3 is TGCGCCAGCAGCCATCTATCTCGGGATACCAAAAACATTCAGTACTTC. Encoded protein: CASSHLSRDTKNIQYF.

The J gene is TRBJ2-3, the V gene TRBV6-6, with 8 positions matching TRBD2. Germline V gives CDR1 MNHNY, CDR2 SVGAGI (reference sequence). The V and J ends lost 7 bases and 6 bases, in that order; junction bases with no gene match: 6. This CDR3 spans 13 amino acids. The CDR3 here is CASTREVWDTQYF. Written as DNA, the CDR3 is TGTGCCAGCACGCGGGAGGTTTGGGATACGCAGTATTTT.

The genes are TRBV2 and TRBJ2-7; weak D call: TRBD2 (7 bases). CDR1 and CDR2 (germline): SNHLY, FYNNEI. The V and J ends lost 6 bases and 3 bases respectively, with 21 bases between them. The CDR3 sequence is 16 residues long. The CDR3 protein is CASSGHAGASNYEQYF. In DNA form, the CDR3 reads TGTGCCAGCAGCGGCCACGCGGGGGCCTCAAACTACGAGCAGTACTTC.

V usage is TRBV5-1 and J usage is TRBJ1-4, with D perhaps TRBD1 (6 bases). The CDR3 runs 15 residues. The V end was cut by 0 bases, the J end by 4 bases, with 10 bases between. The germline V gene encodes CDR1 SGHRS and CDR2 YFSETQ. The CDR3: CASSLAGQYNEKLFF. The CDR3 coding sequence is TGCGCCAGCAGCTTGGCCGGACAGTATAATGAAAAACTGTTTTTT. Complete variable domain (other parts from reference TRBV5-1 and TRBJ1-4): KAGVTQTPRYLIKTRGQQVTLSCSPISGHRSVSWYQQTPGQGLQFLFEYFSETQRNKGNFPGRFSGRQFSNSRSEMNVSTLELGDSALYLCASSLAGQYNEKLFFGSGTQLSVL.

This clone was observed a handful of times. CDR3: CAWSGNSGNTQYF. CDR3 DNA: TGTGCCTGGAGTGGTAACAGCGGGAATACGCAGTATTTT. The chain carries TRBV30 and TRBJ2-3, with 7 bases lining up with TRBD2. The CDR3 length is 13 residues. CDR1 is GTSNPN, CDR2 SVGIG, per germline (reference sequence). Germline trimming cut 1 base from V and 7 bases from J; bases unmatched to any gene: 5.

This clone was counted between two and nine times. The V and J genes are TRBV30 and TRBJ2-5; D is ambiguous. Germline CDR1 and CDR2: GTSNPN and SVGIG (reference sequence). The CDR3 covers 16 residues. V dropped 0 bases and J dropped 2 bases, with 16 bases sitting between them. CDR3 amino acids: CAWSVLGGFEQETQYF. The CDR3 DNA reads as TGTGCCTGGAGTGTACTGGGCGGTTTTGAACAAGAGACCCAGTACTTC.

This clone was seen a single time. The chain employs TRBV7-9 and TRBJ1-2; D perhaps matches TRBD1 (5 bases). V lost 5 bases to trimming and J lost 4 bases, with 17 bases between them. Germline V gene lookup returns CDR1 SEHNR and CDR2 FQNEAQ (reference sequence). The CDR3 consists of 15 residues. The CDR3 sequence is CASSDRGSGSYGYTF. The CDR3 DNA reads TGTGCCAGCAGCGACAGAGGGTCAGGGTCCTATGGCTACACCTTC.

CDR3: CSVSLGETQYF. CDR3 nucleotide sequence: TGCAGCGTTTCCCTAGGGGAGACCCAGTACTTC. This chain joins TRBV29-1 and TRBJ2-5; D is uncertain. The CDR3 spans 11 residues. The V gene lost 5 bases and the J gene lost 5 bases, with 9 bases spanning the gap. Germline assignment: CDR1 SQVTM and CDR2 ANQGSEA.

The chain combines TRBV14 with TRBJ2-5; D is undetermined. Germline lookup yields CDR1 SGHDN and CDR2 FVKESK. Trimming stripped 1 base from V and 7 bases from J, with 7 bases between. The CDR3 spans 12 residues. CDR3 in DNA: TGTGCCAGCAGCCAAGCGCGTGGGACCCAGTACTTC. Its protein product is CASSQARGTQYF.

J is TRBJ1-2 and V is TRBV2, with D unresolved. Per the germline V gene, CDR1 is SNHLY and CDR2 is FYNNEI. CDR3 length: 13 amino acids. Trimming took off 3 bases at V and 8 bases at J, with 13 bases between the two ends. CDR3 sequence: CASSESDRRGYTF. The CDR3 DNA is TGTGCCAGCAGTGAGTCCGATAGGAGAGGCTACACCTTC.

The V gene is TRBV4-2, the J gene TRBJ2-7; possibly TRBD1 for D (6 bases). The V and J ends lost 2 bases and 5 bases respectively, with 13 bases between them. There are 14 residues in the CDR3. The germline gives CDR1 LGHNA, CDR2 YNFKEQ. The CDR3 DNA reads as TGTGCCAGCAGCCAACCCCCGAGGGGGAACGAGCAGTACTTC. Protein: CASSQPPRGNEQYF.

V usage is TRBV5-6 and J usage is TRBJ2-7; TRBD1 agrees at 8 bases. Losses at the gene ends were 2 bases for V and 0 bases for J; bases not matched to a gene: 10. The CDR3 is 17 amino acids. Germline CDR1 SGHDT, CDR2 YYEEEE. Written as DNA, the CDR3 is TGTGCCAGCAGCTTCGCTTACAGGGACAGGAGCTCCTACGAGCAGTACTTC. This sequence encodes CASSFAYRDRSSYEQYF.

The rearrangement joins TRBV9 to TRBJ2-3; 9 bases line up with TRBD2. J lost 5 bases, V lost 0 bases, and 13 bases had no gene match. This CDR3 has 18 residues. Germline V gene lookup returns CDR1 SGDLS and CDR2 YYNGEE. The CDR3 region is CASSVDPVAGGPGDTQYF. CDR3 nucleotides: TGTGCCAGCAGCGTAGACCCAGTTGCGGGAGGGCCTGGAGATACGCAGTATTTT.

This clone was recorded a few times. The CDR3 coding sequence is TGTGCCAGCAGTGAAGCGGGGCAGCCGAACACTGAAGCTTTCTTT. Amino acids: CASSEAGQPNTEAFF. The gene calls are TRBV2 and TRBJ1-1, with D possibly matching TRBD1 (5 bases). The V gene's germline CDR1 is SNHLY and CDR2 FYNNEI. Trimming took off 0 bases at V and 1 base at J, with 9 bases between the two ends. The CDR3 has 15 residues.

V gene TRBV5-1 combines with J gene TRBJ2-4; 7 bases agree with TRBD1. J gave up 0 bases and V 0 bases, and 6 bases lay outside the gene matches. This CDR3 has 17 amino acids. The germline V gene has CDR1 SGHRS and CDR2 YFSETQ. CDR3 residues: CASSLAAGGVAKNIQYF. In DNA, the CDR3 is TGCGCCAGCAGCTTGGCCGCAGGGGGAGTAGCCAAAAACATTCAGTACTTC.